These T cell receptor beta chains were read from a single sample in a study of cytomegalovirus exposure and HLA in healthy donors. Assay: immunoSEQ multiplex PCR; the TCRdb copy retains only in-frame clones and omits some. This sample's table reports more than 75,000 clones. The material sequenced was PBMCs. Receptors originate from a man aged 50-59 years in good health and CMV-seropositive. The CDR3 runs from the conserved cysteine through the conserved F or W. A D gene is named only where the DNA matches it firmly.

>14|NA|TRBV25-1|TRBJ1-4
CASSRMSSGEKLFF
TGTGCCAGCAGTAGGATGTCATCCGGGGAAAAACTGTTTTTT
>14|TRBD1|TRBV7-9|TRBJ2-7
CASSVGQGVTEQYF
TGTGCCAGCAGCGTAGGACAGGGAGTAACCGAGCAGTACTTC
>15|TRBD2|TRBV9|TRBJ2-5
CASSLPLAGGETQYF
TGTGCCAGCAGCTTGCCCTTAGCGGGAGGCGAGACCCAGTACTTC
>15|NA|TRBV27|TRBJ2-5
CASSASNLYQETQYF
TGTGCCAGCAGTGCTAGCAATTTATACCAAGAGACCCAGTACTTC
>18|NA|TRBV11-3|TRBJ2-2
CASSITGLGNADTGELFF
TGTGCCAGCAGCATCACAGGCCTGGGGAATGCGGACACCGGGGAGCTGTTTTTT
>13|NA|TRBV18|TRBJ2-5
CASSAGGQEAQYF
TGTGCCAGCTCCGCTGGGGGACAAGAGGCCCAGTACTTC
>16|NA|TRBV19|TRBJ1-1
CASSIAPRGMNTEAFF
TGTGCCAGTAGTATAGCCCCGAGAGGGATGAACACTGAAGCTTTCTTT
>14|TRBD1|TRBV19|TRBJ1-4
CASSIGQGGEKLFF
TGTGCCAGTAGTATCGGACAGGGCGGCGAAAAACTGTTTTTT
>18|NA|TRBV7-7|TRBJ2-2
CASSLKSVAISNTGELFF
TGTGCTAGCAGCTTGAAGTCAGTAGCCATATCGAACACCGGGGAGCTGTTTTTT
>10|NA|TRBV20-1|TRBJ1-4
CSVPRDKVFF
TGCAGTGTACCCCGGGACAAGGTGTTTTTT
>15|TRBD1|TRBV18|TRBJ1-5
CASSPRGTANQPQHF
TGTGCCAGCTCACCACGCGGGACAGCAAATCAGCCCCAGCATTTT
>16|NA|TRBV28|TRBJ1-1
CASSNGGGPRGTEAFF
TGTGCCAGCAGTAACGGCGGGGGGCCACGGGGCACTGAAGCTTTCTTT
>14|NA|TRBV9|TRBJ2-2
CASSVAGATGELFF
TGTGCCAGCAGCGTAGCGGGAGCCACCGGGGAGCTGTTTTTT
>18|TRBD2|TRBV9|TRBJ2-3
CASSTPQTSGSSTDTQYF
TGTGCCAGCAGCACCCCGCAGACTAGCGGGAGTAGCACAGATACGCAGTATTTT
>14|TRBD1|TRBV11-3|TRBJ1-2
CASSQQQGLDGYTF
TGTGCCAGCAGCCAACAACAGGGGTTGGATGGCTACACCTTC
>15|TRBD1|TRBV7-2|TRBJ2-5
CASSLRRQGQETQYF
TGCGCCAGCAGCTTACGAAGACAGGGCCAAGAGACCCAGTACTTC
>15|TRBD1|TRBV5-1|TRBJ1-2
CASSQGDTVNYGYTF
TGCGCCAGCAGCCAGGGGGACACTGTAAACTATGGCTACACCTTC
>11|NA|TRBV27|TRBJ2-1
CASNIPNEQFF
TGTGCCAGCAACATACCCAATGAGCAGTTCTTC
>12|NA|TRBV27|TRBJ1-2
CASRTVLLGYTF
TGTGCCAGCAGGACAGTTTTGTTAGGCTACACCTTC
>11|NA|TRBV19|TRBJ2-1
CASSIRRKQFF
TGTGCCAGTAGTATACGGCGGAAGCAGTTCTTC
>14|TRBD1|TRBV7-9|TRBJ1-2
CASSPGTGVLGYTF
TGTGCCAGCAGCCCTGGGACAGGGGTTCTTGGCTACACCTTC
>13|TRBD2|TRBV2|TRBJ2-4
CASSEHEGLAGYF
TGTGCCAGCAGTGAACATGAGGGACTAGCGGGGTACTTC
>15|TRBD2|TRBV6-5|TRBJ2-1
CASSQLAGGINEQFF
TGTGCCAGCAGTCAACTAGCGGGAGGAATCAATGAGCAGTTCTTC
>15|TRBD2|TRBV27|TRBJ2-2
CASSLIAGRTGELFF
TGTGCCAGCAGTTTAATAGCGGGACGCACCGGGGAGCTGTTTTTT
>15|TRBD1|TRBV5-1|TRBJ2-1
CASSPGQGGTNEQFF
TGCGCCAGCAGCCCGGGACAGGGGGGTACCAATGAGCAGTTCTTC
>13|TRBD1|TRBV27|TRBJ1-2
CASSLDRVQGYTF
TGTGCCAGCAGTTTAGACAGGGTACAGGGCTACACCTTC
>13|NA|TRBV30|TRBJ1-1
CAWSGQAGTEAFF
TGTGCCTGGAGTGGTCAAGCGGGCACTGAAGCTTTCTTT
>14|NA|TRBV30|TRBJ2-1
CAWSVMTGANEQFF
TGTGCCTGGAGTGTAATGACGGGAGCCAATGAGCAGTTCTTC
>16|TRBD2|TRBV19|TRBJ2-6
CASSSGGGAGANVLTF
TGTGCCAGTAGTAGCGGCGGGGGGGCTGGGGCCAACGTCCTGACTTTC
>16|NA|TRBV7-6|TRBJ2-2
CASSFRAELRAGELFF
TGTGCCAGCAGCTTCCGAGCGGAGCTTCGTGCCGGGGAGCTGTTTTTT
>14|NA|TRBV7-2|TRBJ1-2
CASSLAADYYGYTF
TGTGCCAGCAGCTTAGCGGCGGATTACTATGGCTACACCTTC
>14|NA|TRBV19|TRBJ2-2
CASSVAPNTGELFF
TGTGCCAGTAGTGTGGCACCGAACACCGGGGAGCTGTTTTTT
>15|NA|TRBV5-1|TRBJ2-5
CASSPGAGQQETQYF
TGCGCCAGCAGCCCCGGGGCGGGGCAACAAGAGACCCAGTACTTC
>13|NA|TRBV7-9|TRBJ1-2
CASSFPGQRHGTF
TGTGCCAGCAGCTTCCCCGGACAGAGACATGGCACCTTC
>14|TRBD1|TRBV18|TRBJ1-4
CASSPGTGNEKLFF
TGTGCCAGCTCACCAGGGACAGGGAATGAAAAACTGTTTTTT
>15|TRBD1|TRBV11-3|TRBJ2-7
CASSLSGTGANEQYF
TGTGCCAGCAGCTTATCCGGGACAGGGGCCAACGAGCAGTACTTC
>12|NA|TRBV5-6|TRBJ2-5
CASSLGGGTQYF
TGTGCCAGCAGCTTGGGCGGCGGGACCCAGTACTTC
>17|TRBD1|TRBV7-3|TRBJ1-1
CASSPRPPEGGVTEAFF
TGTGCCAGCAGCCCGCGTCCCCCAGAAGGGGGCGTCACTGAAGCTTTCTTT
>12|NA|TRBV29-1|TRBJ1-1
CSVVPGATEAFF
TGCAGCGTTGTTCCGGGAGCCACTGAAGCTTTCTTT
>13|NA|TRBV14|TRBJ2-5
CASSPRGVETQYF
TGTGCCAGCAGCCCTAGGGGCGTCGAGACCCAGTACTTC
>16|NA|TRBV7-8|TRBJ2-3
CASSLVSSVRIDTQYF
TGTGCCAGCAGCTTAGTATCGAGCGTAAGGATAGATACGCAGTATTTT
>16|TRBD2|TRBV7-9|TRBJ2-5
CASSLPSGGFQETQYF
TGTGCCAGCAGCTTACCTTCGGGGGGTTTCCAAGAGACCCAGTACTTC
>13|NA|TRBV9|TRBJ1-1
CASSSFPGPEAFF
TGTGCCAGCTCAAGCTTTCCGGGTCCTGAAGCTTTCTTT
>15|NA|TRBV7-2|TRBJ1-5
CASSPQGNSNQPQHF
TGTGCCAGCAGCCCCCAGGGGAATAGCAATCAGCCCCAGCATTTT
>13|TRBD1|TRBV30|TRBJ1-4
CAWRTGSNEKLFF
TGTGCCTGGAGGACAGGGTCGAATGAAAAACTGTTTTTT
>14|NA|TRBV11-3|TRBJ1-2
CASSLDTANYGYTF
TGTGCCAGCAGCTTAGATACAGCTAACTATGGCTACACCTTC
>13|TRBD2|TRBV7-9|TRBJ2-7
CASSSSGRYEQYF
TGTGCCAGCAGCTCTAGCGGGAGGTACGAGCAGTACTTC
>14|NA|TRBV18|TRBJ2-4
CASSPDDRGDIQYF
TGTGCCAGCTCACCAGACGATCGGGGTGACATTCAGTACTTC
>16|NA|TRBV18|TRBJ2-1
CASSPPGLTREHEQFF
TGTGCCAGCTCACCACCGGGTTTGACCAGGGAACATGAGCAGTTCTTC